This TCR beta chain was documented in a study of T cells after yellow fever vaccination. TCRdb ran MiXCR on the 5' RACE reads and lists one entry per CDR3 protein. In the table there are approximately 550,000 distinct CDR3 sequences, less than 20% of which are singletons. As for this clonotype: As yet, its antigen is unknown.

CDR3 length: 17 amino acids. Germline-derived CDR1 and CDR2 are SGHDT and YYEEEE. Trimming cost V 3 bases and J 8 bases, with 24 bases left between them. Study-wide findings and caveats: Re-detected after boosting: most primary clones, 96% of CD4 and about 85% of CD8.

The chain joins TRBV5-6 to TRBJ2-1; D assignment may be TRBD1 or TRBD2 (6 bases each). The source is a man younger than 40 who received the YFV17D yellow fever vaccine. The sample here was PBMCs, taken 15 days after the yellow fever booster vaccination. CDR3 loop: CASSSPGGTKTPYEQFF. The CDR3 nucleotides read TGTGCCAGCAGCTCCCCTGGGGGGACAAAGACACCCTATGAGCAGTTCTTC.